This T cell receptor beta chain appears in the sequencing data of a study of blood T cells in healthy people across ages. This CDR3 is built from 13 residues. The V and J ends lost 4 bases and 4 bases respectively, with 8 bases between them. Germline V gene lookup returns CDR1 SGDLS and CDR2 YYNGEE. The study, taken as a whole, reports: Using unsorted PBMCs precluded a conclusive naive versus antigen-experienced comparison.

Using a J-beta primer mix together with a sample-barcoded 5' primer, a second PCR was run for roughly 7 to 11 cycles. MiXCR, run by TCRdb on the 5' RACE reads, gives a single entry per CDR3 protein. This sample has some 640,000 distinct CDR3 sequences, with about 30% found just once. Extractions gave at least 6 micrograms of total RNA per sample. There are a few counts of this clonotype. Its antigen is not known. This chain connects TRBV9 to TRBJ2-2; no clear D gene. This TCR was sampled from a woman of 80 years or more in good health. Sequences were obtained from blood. The CDR3 DNA follows: TGTGCCAGCAGCCCCCAAAGCACCGGGGAGCTGTTTTTT. Protein product: CASSPQSTGELFF.